This entry lists 2 T cell receptor beta chains sequenced from one sample in a study of blood T cell repertoires in COVID-19. Clones were read by immunoSEQ multiplex PCR, and TCRdb kept only the in-frame ones, dropping some. Here the sample spans some 410,000 clones, approximately 90% being singletons. Sequenced input: PBMCs or T cells enriched from blood (not recorded which). Receptors originate from a woman aged 25 to 39 with acute COVID-19.

The chain joins TRBV5-5 to TRBJ1-2; D remains unclear. Germline V lookup: CDR1 SGHKS, CDR2 YYEKEE (reference sequence). The CDR3 length is 13 residues. Trimming took 4 bases from V and 4 from J, leaving 11 bases between them. CDR3 coding DNA: TGTGCCAGCAGCAGTGGTGGCACCTATGGCTACACCTTC. Translating gives CASSSGGTYGYTF.

The gene calls are TRBV27 and TRBJ2-1, with 8 bases fitting TRBD2. The germline V gene encodes CDR1 MNHEY and CDR2 SMNVEV (reference sequence). The V gene end was trimmed by 4 bases and the J gene end by 1 base; junction bases not matched to a gene: 6. The length of the CDR3 is 16 residues. The DNA of the CDR3 is TGTGCCAGCAGTTGGGACGGGGGGGCATCCTACAATGAGCAGTTCTTC. Its protein is CASSWDGGASYNEQFF.